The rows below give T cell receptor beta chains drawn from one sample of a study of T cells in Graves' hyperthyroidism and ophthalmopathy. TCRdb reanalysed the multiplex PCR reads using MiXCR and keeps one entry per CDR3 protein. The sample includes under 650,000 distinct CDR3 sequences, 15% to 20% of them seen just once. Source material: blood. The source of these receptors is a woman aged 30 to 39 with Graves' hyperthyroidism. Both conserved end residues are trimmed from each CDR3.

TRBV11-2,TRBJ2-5,ASSLRLATETQY
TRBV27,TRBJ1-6,ASSGDLIYSPLH
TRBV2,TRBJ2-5,ASRPGETQY
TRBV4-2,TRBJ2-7,ASSRSPSGSSYEQY
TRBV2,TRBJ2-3,ASTLSTDTQY
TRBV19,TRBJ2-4,ASSVGQGSEVGIQY
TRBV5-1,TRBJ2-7,ASRKGGNYEQY
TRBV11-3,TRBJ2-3,ASSSIRQAATDTQY
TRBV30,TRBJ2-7,AWSAGGHEQY
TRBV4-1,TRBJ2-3,ASSQPIGLAGSDTQY
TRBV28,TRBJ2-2,TSSLGARAAGELF
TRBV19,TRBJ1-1,ASSIQPGQGRTEAF
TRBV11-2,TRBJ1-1,ASSPRALAVTEAF
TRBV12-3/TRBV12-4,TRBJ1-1,ASSTMDRGVTEAF
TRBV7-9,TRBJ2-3,ASSFEGHTDTQY
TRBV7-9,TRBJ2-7,ASSRVGVSSYEQY
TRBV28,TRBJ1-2,ASIPGGGQGAPYGYT
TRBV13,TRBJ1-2,ASSSWDTLTYGYT
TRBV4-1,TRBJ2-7,ASSLTRAEQY
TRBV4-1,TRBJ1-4,ASSRTGRFEEKLF
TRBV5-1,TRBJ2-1,ASSFSQGSSYNEQF
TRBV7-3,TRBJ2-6,ASKQNSGANVLT
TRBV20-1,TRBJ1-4,SATGQLNEKLF
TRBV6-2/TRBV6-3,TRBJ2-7,ASSYGWRGEQQY
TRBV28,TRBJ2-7,ASSFSRGTRAYEQY
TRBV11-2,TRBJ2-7,ASSWRRTGSYEQY
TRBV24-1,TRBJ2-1,ATSAAGTSKNEQF
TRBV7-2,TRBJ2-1,ASSRGGVTNEQF
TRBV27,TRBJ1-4,ASSSGRHEKLF
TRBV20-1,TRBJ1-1,SARDSEYNTEAF
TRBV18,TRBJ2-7,ASSPDSNEQY
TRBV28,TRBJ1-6,AGRAHNSPLH
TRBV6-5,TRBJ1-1,ASSYSSGSEAF
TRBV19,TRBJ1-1,ASPPRTGYMNTEAF
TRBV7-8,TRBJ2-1,ASSTPTGTSGAPTLHEQF
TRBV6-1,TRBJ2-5,ASLQGWQGTQY
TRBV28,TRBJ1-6,AINSGAVALH
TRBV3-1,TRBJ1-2,ASRLGQGDGYT
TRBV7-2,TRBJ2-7,ASSFPSYEQY
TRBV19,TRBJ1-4,ASNSPGQGGEKLF
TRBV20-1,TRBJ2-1,SARGGANEQF
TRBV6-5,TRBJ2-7,ASSYDTPGTIYEQY
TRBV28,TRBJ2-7,ASSSFQRGSYEQY
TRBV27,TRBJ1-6,ASSWSVGGNSPLH
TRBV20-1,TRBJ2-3,SARDGGSRGTQY
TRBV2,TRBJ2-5,ASSELAGPGETQY
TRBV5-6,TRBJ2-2,ASTRAGVNTGELF
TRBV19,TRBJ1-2,ASTPGQGRLGSYGYT
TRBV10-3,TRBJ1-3,AIAGSSGNTIY
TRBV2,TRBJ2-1,ASSRNEQF